Sequencing of this T cell receptor (beta chain) was carried out in a study of OX40 agonist ivuxolimab in advanced cancers. Study overall: Partial responses were observed in three patients, of whom one had hepatocellular carcinoma and two had cutaneous melanoma. General study results and limits: With doses of 0.1 to 3.0 mg/kg, CD4+ and CD8+ blood T cells had undergone clonal expansion by week 6. No antigen was identified for the clonally expanded peripheral T cells.

The germline gives CDR1 SGHRS, CDR2 YFSETQ. The CDR3 sequence is 14 residues long. Unmatched junction bases numbered 11, after V lost 2 bases and J lost 10 bases. This clone was detected only once. Its antigen remains unidentified. TCRdb's table, derived via immunoSEQ multiplex PCR, lists solely in-frame clones and lacks some. The sample consists of some 42,000 clones, about 81% of them appearing once. This chain uses TRBV5-1 with TRBJ2-5; 7 nucleotides match TRBD1. The sequencing here drew on CD4+ or CD8+ T cells sorted from blood, taken in a trial of the OX40 agonist ivuxolimab. The TCR sequence derives from an adult with an advanced solid tumor such as melanoma, head and neck, liver or kidney cancer. CDR3 DNA: TGCGCCAGCAGCTTAGGCGGACAGGCCGGGGACCAGTACTTC. Its translation: CASSLGGQAGDQYF.